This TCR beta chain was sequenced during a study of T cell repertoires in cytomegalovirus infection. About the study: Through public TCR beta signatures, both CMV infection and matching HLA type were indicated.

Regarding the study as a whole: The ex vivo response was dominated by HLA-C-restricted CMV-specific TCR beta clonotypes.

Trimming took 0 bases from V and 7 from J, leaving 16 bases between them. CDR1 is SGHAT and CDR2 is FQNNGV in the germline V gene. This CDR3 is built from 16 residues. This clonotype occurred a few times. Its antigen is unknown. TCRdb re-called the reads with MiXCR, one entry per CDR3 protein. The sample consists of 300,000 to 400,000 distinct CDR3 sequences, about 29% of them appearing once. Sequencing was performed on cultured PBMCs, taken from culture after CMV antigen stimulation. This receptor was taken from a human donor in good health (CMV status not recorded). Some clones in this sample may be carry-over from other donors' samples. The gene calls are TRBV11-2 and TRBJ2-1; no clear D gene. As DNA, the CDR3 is TGTGCCAGCAGCTTAGATAGGACCCGCCGGCTGAATGAGCAGTTCTTC. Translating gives CASSLDRTRRLNEQFF.